This T cell receptor beta chain is drawn from a study of T cell responses to AZD1222 COVID-19 vaccine. CDR1 and CDR2 (germline): MDHEN, SYDVKM. The V and J ends lost 4 bases and 4 bases, in that order; junction bases with no gene match: 5. This CDR3 has 14 amino acids. The protocol was immunoSEQ multiplex PCR, while the TCRdb copy is restricted to in-frame clones and leaves out a portion. This table has some 280,000 clones, 94% appearing once. Sequencing used peripheral blood, obtained 28 days after the second AZD1222 dose. The clonotype comes from an adult who received the AZD1222 COVID-19 vaccine. The V and J genes are TRBV28 and TRBJ2-7; 9 bases are shared with TRBD1. DNA of the CDR3: TGTGCCAGCAGTTACGTGACAGGGGGGTACGAGCAGTACTTC. Its translation is CASSYVTGGYEQYF.